This passage covers 31 T cell receptor beta chains from one sample sequenced in a study of human T cells and chemical hapten exposure. The time point here: patch test 1, 2 weeks after DPC sensitization. Documented treatment: therapeutic diphenylcyclopropenone sensitization with weekly scalp DPC. TCRdb re-called the RACE reads through MiXCR, storing one row per CDR3 protein. Here the sample spans over 65,000 distinct CDR3 sequences, over 8.5% being singletons. This sample comprised whole blood, obtained in connection with sensitization to the hapten diphenylcyclopropenone (DPC). These receptors were obtained from a woman aged 50 to 60 with alopecia areata. Some clones in this sample may be carry-over from other donors' samples.

The CDR3 DNA sequence: TGCAGTGCTAGGCTAGCGGGGGGCGTACACAATGAGCAGTTCTTC. Amino acid sequence: CSARLAGGVHNEQFF. V usage is TRBV20-1 and J usage is TRBJ2-1; 11 bases fit TRBD2. The CDR3 is 15 residues long. Germline CDR1 DFQATT, CDR2 SNEGSKA (reference sequence). Trimming at V came to 3 bases and at J to 5 bases, leaving 6 bases not matched to a gene.

This clonotype was counted many times. The chain couples TRBV21-1 to TRBJ1-2; the table's D call, TRBD1, has no DNA check behind it. TRBV21-1 is recorded as a pseudogene. The CDR3 is 14 residues long. In DNA form, the CDR3 reads TGTGCCAGCAGCAAATGGGGGGCAGGCTATGGCTACACCTTC. This sequence encodes CASSKWGAGYGYTF.

This clonotype was detected only a few times. The rearrangement links TRBV29-1 to TRBJ1-4; D not resolved. The CDR3 sequence is 13 residues long. V was trimmed by 4 bases and J by 6 bases, leaving 12 bases between them. CDR1 is SQVTM and CDR2 is ANQGSEA in the germline V gene. For the CDR3, the DNA is TGCAGCGTTGGGGCAGTGGCGGATGAAAAACTGTTTTTT. Its translation is CSVGAVADEKLFF.

The rearrangement uses TRBV18 and TRBJ2-3, with 10 bases lining up with TRBD2. V lost 6 bases to trimming and J lost 3 bases; unmatched junction nucleotides: 9. Germline CDR1 is KGHSH and CDR2 is LQKENI. This CDR3 is built from 16 residues. The CDR3, as DNA: TGTGCCAGCTCCAGATCTAGCGGGAGACCGACAGATACGCAGTATTTT. Amino acid sequence: CASSRSSGRPTDTQYF. The full variable domain, in which reference TRBV18 and TRBJ2-3 provide the parts outside the CDR3, is NAGVMQNPRHLVRRRGQEARLRCSPMKGHSHVYWYRQLPEEGLKFMVYLQKENIIDESGMPKERFSAEFPKEGPSILRIQQVVRGDSAAYFCASSRSSGRPTDTQYFGPGTRLTVL.

This clonotype has a handful of counts. This chain links TRBV20-1 with TRBJ2-5; TRBD2 matches 10 bases. The CDR3 has 17 residues. CDR1 and CDR2 from the germline V gene are DFQATT and SNEGSKA (reference sequence). Trimming at V came to 0 bases and at J to 1 base, leaving 8 bases not matched to a gene. In DNA, the CDR3 is TGCAGTGCTAGAGATTTTGTAGCGGGGGGTCTCCAAGAGACCCAGTACTTC. This codes for CSARDFVAGGLQETQYF.

There are many counts of this clonotype. This chain uses TRBV20-1 with TRBJ1-5; 12 bases are shared with TRBD1. This CDR3 comprises 14 residues. J lost 4 bases, V lost 6 bases, and 4 bases had no gene match. Germline V lookup: CDR1 DFQATT, CDR2 SNEGSKA (reference sequence). The CDR3 bases are TGCAGTGCGCGGGACAGGGGGCGGAATCAGCCCCAGCATTTT. This gives the protein CSARDRGRNQPQHF.

This clonotype occurred a few times. The genes are TRBV4-1 and TRBJ2-1; a weak D match, TRBD2 (6 bases). This CDR3 comprises 16 residues. CDR1 and CDR2 (germline): MGHRA, YSYEKL. Trimming pared 0 bases from V and 12 bases from J, leaving 21 bases between. In nucleotides, the CDR3 is TGCGCCAGCAGCCAAGATTGGGGAACTAGCATTCGTGGGCAGTTCTTC. Protein: CASSQDWGTSIRGQFF.

The rearrangement uses TRBV12-3 or TRBV12-4 and TRBJ2-7; D is undetermined. The CDR3 covers 15 residues. V was pared by 3 bases and J by 0 bases, with 12 bases between. CDR3 bases: TGTGCCAGCAGTTTCCTAGGGCCGAGCTCCTACGAGCAGTACTTC. It specifies CASSFLGPSSYEQYF.

This clonotype has at least ten counts. The genes are TRBV19 and TRBJ2-7; 10 bases are shared with TRBD1. This CDR3 comprises 13 residues. Trimming removed 1 base from V and 13 bases from J; junction bases left unmatched: 7. Germline loops: CDR1 LNHDA, CDR2 SQIVND (reference sequence). The CDR3 nucleotides read TGTGCCAGTAGTATAGGGGGACAGGGGACCCTCTACTTC. Its protein product is CASSIGGQGTLYF.

This clonotype was observed a few times. The chain carries TRBV12-3 or TRBV12-4 and TRBJ1-5; no clear D gene. The V end lost 0 bases, the J end lost 4 bases, and 13 bases lay between the germline ends. The CDR3 runs to 16 residues. The CDR3 DNA reads TGTGCCAGCAGTTTAGCGCTAGGGAGTAGAAATCAGCCCCAGCATTTT. It is translated as CASSLALGSRNQPQHF.

The chain joins TRBV4-1 to TRBJ2-2; 9 positions match TRBD1. CDR1 is MGHRA, CDR2 YSYEKL, per germline. The CDR3 runs to 16 residues. J gave up 7 bases and V 2 bases, and 8 bases lay outside the gene matches. The CDR3 loop is CASSQLTTGGIGELFF. The CDR3 DNA follows: TGCGCCAGCAGCCAACTAACGACAGGGGGTATCGGGGAGCTGTTTTTT.

The chain uses TRBV5-1 and TRBJ2-1; D may be TRBD1 (6 bases). Germline CDR1 is SGHRS and CDR2 is YFSETQ. This CDR3 region has 15 residues. The V and J ends lost 4 bases and 6 bases respectively, with 17 bases between them. The chain's CDR3 is CASSPGHSRTNEQFF. The CDR3, as DNA: TGCGCCAGCAGCCCGGGACATTCCAGGACCAATGAGCAGTTCTTC.

Comment on this clonotype: Because the CDR3 is missing its conserved closing phenylalanine or tryptophan, this is likely a read error. The chain is built from TRBV18 and TRBJ2-2; 13 bases are shared with TRBD2. V lost 0 bases, J lost 6 bases, and 13 bases stayed unmatched. This CDR3 is 20 amino acids long. Germline V CDR1 and CDR2: KGHSH, LQKENI. CDR3 sequence: CASSPPGLAGVTMVAGELFS. CDR3 sequence (DNA): TGTGCCAGCTCACCACCCGGACTAGCGGGGGTTACAATGGTCGCCGGGGAGCTGTTTTCT.

This clonotype was observed a handful of times. The rearrangement uses TRBV11-2 and TRBJ2-2; D gene unclear. Trimming pared 2 bases from V and 1 base from J, leaving 5 bases between. Germline CDR1 SGHAT, CDR2 FQNNGV. The length of the CDR3 is 14 residues. The CDR3 DNA sequence: TGTGCCAGCAGCTTACAACAGAACACCGGGGAGCTGTTTTTT. Translation gives CASSLQQNTGELFF.

This clonotype was counted between two and nine times. The chain is built from TRBV29-1 and TRBJ2-1; no reliable D call. Trimming cost V 2 bases and J 6 bases, with 5 bases left between them. Germline V gene sequence: CDR1 SQVTM, CDR2 ANQGSEA. The CDR3 has 11 amino acids. CDR3 loop: CSVEFSNEQFF. The CDR3 nucleotides read TGCAGCGTTGAATTTTCCAATGAGCAGTTCTTC.

This clonotype appeared many times. J is TRBJ1-5 and V is TRBV11-2; D remains unclear. The CDR3 has 13 amino acids. CDR1 is SGHAT and CDR2 is FQNNGV in the germline V gene. The ends were cut back, 7 bases at V and 7 bases at J, with 14 bases in the middle. The CDR3 DNA follows: TGTGCCAGCACCCCGGATCCGAACCAGCCCCAGCATTTT. This sequence encodes CASTPDPNQPQHF.

This clonotype was seen more than once but under ten times. The chain is built from TRBV6-2 or TRBV6-3 and TRBJ1-1; D not resolved. The CDR3 is 13 amino acids. V was pared by 5 bases and J by 0 bases, with 7 bases between. Looked up from germline, CDR1 is MNHEY and CDR2 is SVGEGT. As DNA, the CDR3 is TGTGCCAGCAGTCCTCAGATGAACACTGAAGCTTTCTTT. Translating gives CASSPQMNTEAFF.

This clonotype was seen a handful of times. The V gene is TRBV5-1, the J gene TRBJ2-3; a weak D match, TRBD2 (5 bases). V gave up 4 bases and J gave up 6 bases, with 9 bases separating them. From germline, CDR1 is SGHRS and CDR2 YFSETQ. The CDR3 runs to 12 residues. The CDR3 nucleotides read TGCGCCAGCAGCATACAGCGGGATACGCAGTATTTT. This codes for CASSIQRDTQYF.

This clonotype was counted a few times. This sequence joins TRBV27 and TRBJ2-3; D might be TRBD1 (6 bases). From germline, CDR1 is MNHEY and CDR2 SMNVEV (reference sequence). The germline V and J ends were trimmed by 4 bases and 2 bases, with 22 bases remaining between them. This CDR3 contains 18 residues. The CDR3 region has the DNA TGTGCCAGCAGTTCGGACAGTATTTCCCCCAGCTCCACAGATACGCAGTATTTT. Its translation: CASSSDSISPSSTDTQYF.

A few counts support this clonotype. CDR3 residues: CASSQTLYEQYF. Here the CDR3 DNA reads TGTGCCAGCAGCCAGACACTATACGAGCAGTACTTC. J is TRBJ2-7 and V is TRBV7-2, with D uncertain. This CDR3 has 12 amino acids. V lost 5 bases to trimming and J lost 4 bases, with 9 bases between them. The germline gives CDR1 SGHTA, CDR2 FQGNSA.

The V and J genes are TRBV27 and TRBJ1-2, with a possible D match to TRBD1 (5 bases). This CDR3 spans 14 amino acids. V lost 0 bases and J 1 base, leaving 6 bases between the germline ends. The germline V gene encodes CDR1 MNHEY and CDR2 SMNVEV (reference sequence). The CDR3 sequence: CASSLSGVNYGYTF. The DNA of the CDR3 is TGTGCCAGCAGTTTATCAGGGGTTAACTATGGCTACACCTTC.

This clonotype was found a few times. The CDR3 coding sequence is TGTGCCAGCAGCTTTATGGACGGGACTGAAGCTTTCTTT. Translated: CASSFMDGTEAFF. The chain couples TRBV27 to TRBJ1-1, with D unresolved. Between the trimmed V and J ends, which lost 6 bases and 5 bases, there was a span of 13 bases. The germline V gene has CDR1 MNHEY and CDR2 SMNVEV (reference sequence). The CDR3 consists of 13 residues.

The chain employs TRBV20-1 and TRBJ1-1; D remains ambiguous. Germline loops: CDR1 DFQATT, CDR2 SNEGSKA (reference sequence). Trimming cost V 6 bases and J 7 bases, with 30 bases left between them. There are 17 residues in the CDR3. The CDR3 protein is CSAKRPSGRWAADEAFF. In nucleotides, the CDR3 is TGCAGTGCAAAACGCCCTTCTGGACGGTGGGCGGCTGATGAAGCTTTCTTT.

The chain couples TRBV20-1 to TRBJ1-4; tentatively, D is TRBD1 (6 bases). In germline, CDR1 is DFQATT, CDR2 SNEGSKA (reference sequence). V dropped 3 bases and J dropped 6 bases, with 11 bases sitting between them. The CDR3 has 13 residues. CDR3 sequence reads: CSASRRGDEKLFF. The CDR3 DNA reads TGCAGTGCTAGTAGGAGGGGGGATGAAAAACTGTTTTTT.

This clonotype was counted at least ten times. The chain combines TRBV29-1 with TRBJ1-2; no definite D call. V lost 2 bases and J 2 bases, leaving 9 bases between the germline ends. Per germline, CDR1 SQVTM and CDR2 ANQGSEA. The CDR3 covers 13 residues. CDR3 nucleotides: TGCAGCGTTGAAAGTCAGAGGAACTATGGCTACACCTTC. Translation: CSVESQRNYGYTF.

This clonotype has at least ten counts. J is TRBJ2-1 and V is TRBV28; D is unresolved. Per the germline V gene, CDR1 is MDHEN and CDR2 is SYDVKM. V was pared by 6 bases and J by 0 bases, with 9 bases between. The CDR3 totals 14 residues. CDR3 protein: CASSRSFSYNEQFF. CDR3 nucleotide sequence: TGTGCCAGCAGCCGGTCGTTCTCCTACAATGAGCAGTTCTTC.

Only a few counts were recorded for this clonotype. The rearrangement uses TRBV14 and TRBJ2-5; 10 nucleotides line up with TRBD1. V lost 0 bases, J lost 4 bases, and 5 bases stayed unmatched. Germline V CDR1 and CDR2: SGHDN, FVKESK. This CDR3 region has 16 residues. The CDR3 bases are TGTGCCAGCAGCCAAGATCGGGGACAGGGGTCAGAGACCCAGTACTTC. As protein: CASSQDRGQGSETQYF.

This clonotype was found many times. The chain has TRBV5-1 and TRBJ1-1; perhaps TRBD1 as D (5 bases). Germline lookup yields CDR1 SGHRS and CDR2 YFSETQ. The CDR3 loop spans 15 amino acids. Trimming took off 3 bases at V and 4 bases at J, with 16 bases between the two ends. CDR3 in DNA: TGCGCCAGCAGCTCATATACAGGAGTGAGCACTGAAGCTTTCTTT. Translated: CASSSYTGVSTEAFF.

In this sample, this clonotype turned up a few times. The V gene is TRBV6-1, the J gene TRBJ2-7; no reliable D call. Germline-derived CDR1 and CDR2 are MNHNS and SASEGT. The V end was cut by 0 bases, the J end by 3 bases, with 9 bases between. CDR3 length: 14 residues. CDR3 residues: CASSEALRFYEQYF. CDR3 sequence (DNA): TGTGCCAGCAGTGAAGCTCTTCGGTTCTACGAGCAGTACTTC.

The genes are TRBV5-1 and TRBJ2-7, with D perhaps being TRBD1 or TRBD2 (5 bases each). The CDR3 is made up of 13 amino acids. Germline V gives CDR1 SGHRS, CDR2 YFSETQ. Trimming took 5 bases from V and 3 from J, leaving 12 bases between them. The CDR3 protein is CASSSGTDYEQYF. The CDR3 DNA follows: TGCGCCAGCAGTTCCGGGACCGACTACGAGCAGTACTTC. The full variable domain, with the rest looked up from reference TRBV5-1 and TRBJ2-7, is KAGVTQTPRYLIKTRGQQVTLSCSPISGHRSVSWYQQTPGQGLQFLFEYFSETQRNKGNFPGRFSGRQFSNSRSEMNVSTLELGDSALYLCASSSGTDYEQYFGPGTRLTVT.

This clonotype was counted at least ten times. The V and J genes are TRBV20-1 and TRBJ1-6; possible D gene TRBD1, 5 bases. Looked up from germline, CDR1 is DFQATT and CDR2 is SNEGSKA (reference sequence). Trimming left V 1 base short and J 10 bases short, with 11 bases between. The CDR3 has 13 residues. The CDR3 protein is CSARVGLGSPLHF. The CDR3 nucleotides read TGCAGTGCTAGAGTGGGACTAGGGTCACCCCTCCACTTT.